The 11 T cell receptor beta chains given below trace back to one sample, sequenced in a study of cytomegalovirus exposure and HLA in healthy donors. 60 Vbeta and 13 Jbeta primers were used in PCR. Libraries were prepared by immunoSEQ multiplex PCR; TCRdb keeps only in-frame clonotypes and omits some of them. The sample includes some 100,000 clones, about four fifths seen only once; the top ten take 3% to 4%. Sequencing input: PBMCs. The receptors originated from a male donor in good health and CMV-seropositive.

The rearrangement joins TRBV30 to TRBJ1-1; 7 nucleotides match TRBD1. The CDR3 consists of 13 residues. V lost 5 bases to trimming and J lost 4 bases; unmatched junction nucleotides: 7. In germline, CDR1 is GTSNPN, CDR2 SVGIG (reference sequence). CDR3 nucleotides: TGTGCCTGGGCAAAGACAGGGTTCACTGAAGCTTTCTTT. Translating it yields CAWAKTGFTEAFF.

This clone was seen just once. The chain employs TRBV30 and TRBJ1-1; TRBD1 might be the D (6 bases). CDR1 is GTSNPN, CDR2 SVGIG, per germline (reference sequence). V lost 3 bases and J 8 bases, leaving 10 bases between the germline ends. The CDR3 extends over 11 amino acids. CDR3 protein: CAWSHGTEAFF. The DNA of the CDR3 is TGTGCCTGGAGCCACGGGACAGAAGCTTTCTTT. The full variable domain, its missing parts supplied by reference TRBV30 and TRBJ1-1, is SQTIHQWPATLVQPVGSPLSLECTVEGTSNPNLYWYRQAAGRGLQLLFYSVGIGQISSEVPQNLSASRPQDRQFILSSKKLLLSDSGFYLCAWSHGTEAFFGQGTRLTVV.

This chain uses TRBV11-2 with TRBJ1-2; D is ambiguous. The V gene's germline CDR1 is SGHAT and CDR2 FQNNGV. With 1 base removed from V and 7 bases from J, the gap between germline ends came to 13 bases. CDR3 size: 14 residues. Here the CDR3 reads CASSLGRQRGGYTF. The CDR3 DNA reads TGTGCCAGCAGCTTAGGTCGGCAGCGGGGTGGCTACACCTTC.

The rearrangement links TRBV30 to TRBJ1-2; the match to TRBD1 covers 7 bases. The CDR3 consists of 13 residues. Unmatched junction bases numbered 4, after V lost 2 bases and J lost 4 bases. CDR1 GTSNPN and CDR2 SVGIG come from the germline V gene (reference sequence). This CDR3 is CAWSLTGAYGYTF. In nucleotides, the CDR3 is TGTGCCTGGAGTCTTACAGGGGCCTATGGCTACACCTTC.

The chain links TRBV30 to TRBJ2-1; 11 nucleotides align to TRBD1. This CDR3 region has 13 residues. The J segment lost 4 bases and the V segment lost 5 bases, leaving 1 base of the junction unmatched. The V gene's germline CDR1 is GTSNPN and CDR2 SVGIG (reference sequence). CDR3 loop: CAWGTGGYNEQFF. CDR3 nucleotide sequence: TGTGCCTGGGGGACAGGGGGGTACAATGAGCAGTTCTTC.

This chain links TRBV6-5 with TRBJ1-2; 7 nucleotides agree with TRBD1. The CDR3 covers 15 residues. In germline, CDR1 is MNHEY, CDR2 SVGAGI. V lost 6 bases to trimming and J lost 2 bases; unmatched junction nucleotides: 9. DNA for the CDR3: TGTGCCAGCAGCGCCTACTCGACAGGGAACTATGGCTACACCTTC. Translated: CASSAYSTGNYGYTF.

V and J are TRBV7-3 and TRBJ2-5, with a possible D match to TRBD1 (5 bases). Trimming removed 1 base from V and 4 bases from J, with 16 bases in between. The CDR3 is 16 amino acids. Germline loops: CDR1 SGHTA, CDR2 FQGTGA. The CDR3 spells CASSLRGQGFGETQYF. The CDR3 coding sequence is TGTGCCAGCAGCTTAAGGGGCCAGGGTTTTGGAGAGACCCAGTACTTC.

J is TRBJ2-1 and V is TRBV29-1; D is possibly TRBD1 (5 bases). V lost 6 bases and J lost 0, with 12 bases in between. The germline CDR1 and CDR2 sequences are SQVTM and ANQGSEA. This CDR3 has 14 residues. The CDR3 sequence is CSVIRASSYNEQFF. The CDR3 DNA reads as TGCAGCGTCATCAGGGCGAGCTCCTACAATGAGCAGTTCTTC.

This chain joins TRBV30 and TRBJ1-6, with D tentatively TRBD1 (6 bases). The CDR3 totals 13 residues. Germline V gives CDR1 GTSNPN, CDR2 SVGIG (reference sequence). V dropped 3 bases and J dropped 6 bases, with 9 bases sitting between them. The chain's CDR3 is CAWRWDTNSPLHF. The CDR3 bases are TGTGCCTGGAGGTGGGACACTAATTCACCCCTCCACTTT.

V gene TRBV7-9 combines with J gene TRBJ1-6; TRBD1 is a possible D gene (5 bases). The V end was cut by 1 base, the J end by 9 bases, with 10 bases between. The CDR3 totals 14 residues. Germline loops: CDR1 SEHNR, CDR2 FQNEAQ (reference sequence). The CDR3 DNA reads TGTGCCAGCAGCTTAGATCAGGGCGGTTCACCCCTCCACTTT. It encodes CASSLDQGGSPLHF.

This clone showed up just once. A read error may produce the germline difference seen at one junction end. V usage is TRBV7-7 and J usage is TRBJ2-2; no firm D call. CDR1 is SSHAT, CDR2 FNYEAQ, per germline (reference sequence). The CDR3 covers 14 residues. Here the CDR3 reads CASSLGEATGELFF. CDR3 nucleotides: TGTGCTAGCAGCTTAGGAGAGGCCACCGGGGAGCTGTTTTTT.